Listed below are T cell receptor beta chains from one sample, sequenced in a study of blood T cell repertoires in COVID-19. Sequencing was performed with immunoSEQ multiplex PCR; in TCRdb, only in-frame clones are kept and a portion is missing. Of about 170,000 clones listed, approximately 88% are singletons. Sequenced sample: peripheral blood. These receptor sequences come from a woman aged 55-69 years with acute or convalescent COVID-19. Each CDR3 is given with its conserved first and last residue. D genes are given only for firm matches. Not all rows give a size; the values are once, few, many and, for expanded clones, a class.

d_call	v_call	j_call	clone_size	cdr3_aa	cdr3_nt
.	TRBV6-6	TRBJ1-5	.	CASSYPGTPNQPQHF	TGTGCCAGCAGTTATCCCGGGACACCTAATCAGCCCCAGCATTTT
.	TRBV5-1	TRBJ1-6	.	CASSYSGVNSPLHF	TGCGCCAGCAGCTACTCAGGGGTGAATTCACCCCTCCACTTT
.	TRBV18	TRBJ2-7	once	CASSPPVRAGLNNEQYF	TGTGCCAGCTCACCACCGGTCCGGGCAGGACTGAATAACGAGCAGTACTTC
.	TRBV6-2/TRBV6-3	TRBJ2-1	.	CASSLSIYNEQFF	TGTGCCAGCAGCCTTAGCATCTACAATGAGCAGTTCTTC
.	TRBV7-2	TRBJ2-2	.	CASSPFGAGYGGELFF	TGTGCCAGCAGCCCTTTCGGAGCAGGGTATGGCGGGGAGCTGTTTTTT
TRBD2	TRBV5-1	TRBJ2-5	.	CASSFGPAGEETQYF	TGCGCCAGCAGTTTTGGTCCGGCGGGGGAAGAGACCCAGTACTTC
TRBD1	TRBV5-6	TRBJ1-2	.	CASSWDRVESGYTF	TGTGCCAGCAGCTGGGACAGGGTTGAAAGTGGCTACACCTTC
.	TRBV10-3	TRBJ1-3	.	CAISGQLSSGNTIYF	TGTGCCATCAGTGGACAGTTGAGCTCTGGAAACACCATATATTTT
.	TRBV6-2/TRBV6-3	TRBJ2-5	.	CASSYTLVRETQYF	TGTGCCAGCAGTTACACACTAGTTCGGGAGACCCAGTACTTC
TRBD2	TRBV5-1	TRBJ2-1	.	CASSTKSGGANEQFF	TGCGCCAGCAGCACCAAGAGCGGGGGGGCAAATGAGCAGTTCTTC
.	TRBV10-3	TRBJ1-2	.	CAISVAPRDGYTF	TGTGCCATCAGTGTCGCCCCGAGAGATGGCTACACCTTC
TRBD1	TRBV10-1	TRBJ1-6	.	CASSESGQVSSNSPLHF	TGCGCCAGCAGTGAGTCCGGACAGGTTTCCAGTAATTCACCCCTCCACTTT
TRBD1	TRBV5-4	TRBJ1-2	.	CASSFPSGQGLYGYTF	TGTGCCAGCAGCTTTCCTTCGGGACAGGGTCTTTATGGCTACACCTTC
.	TRBV28	TRBJ1-1	.	CASSSAGTGWTEAFF	TGTGCCAGCAGTTCTGCCGGGACTGGGTGGACTGAAGCTTTCTTT
.	TRBV7-2	TRBJ1-5	few	CASSPGVVSNQPQHF	TGTGCCAGCAGCCCAGGGGTGGTGAGCAATCAGCCCCAGCATTTT
TRBD2	TRBV9	TRBJ2-5	.	CASSVEGLAGGETQYF	TGTGCCAGCAGCGTAGAAGGACTAGCGGGGGGAGAGACCCAGTACTTC
.	TRBV15	TRBJ1-1	.	CATSRDPTGAREAFF	TGTGCCACCAGCAGAGATCCGACAGGCGCCCGTGAAGCTTTCTTT
TRBD1	TRBV5-1	TRBJ1-6	.	CASSPGQPSVNSPLHF	TGCGCCAGCAGCCCGGGACAGCCGAGCGTAAATTCACCCCTCCACTTT
TRBD2	TRBV5-1	TRBJ2-5	.	CASSRVGGGPETQYF	TGCGCCAGCAGCCGGGTGGGCGGGGGGCCAGAGACCCAGTACTTC
TRBD2	TRBV18	TRBJ2-2	.	CASSLGLAGITGELFF	TGTGCCAGCTCCCTCGGACTAGCGGGGATTACCGGGGAGCTGTTTTTT
TRBD1	TRBV19	TRBJ1-3	.	CASSTGTGSSGNTIYF	TGTGCCAGTAGTACAGGGACAGGGAGCTCTGGAAACACCATATATTTT
.	TRBV7-2	TRBJ1-5	few	CASSHGQINSNQPQHF	TGTGCCAGCAGCCACGGACAGATTAATAGCAATCAGCCCCAGCATTTT
.	TRBV3-1/TRBV3-2	TRBJ2-5	.	CASTDGGAGETQYF	TGTGCCAGCACCGATGGGGGGGCTGGGGAGACCCAGTACTTC
TRBD1	TRBV6-6	TRBJ1-1	.	CAIVFGQGRNTEAFF	TGTGCCATTGTCTTCGGACAGGGGAGAAACACTGAAGCTTTCTTT
.	TRBV3-1/TRBV3-2	TRBJ2-7	once	CASSQSRNEQYF	TGTGCCAGCAGCCAATCTAGGAACGAGCAGTACTTC